This T cell receptor (beta chain) was captured by sequencing in a study of CD8 T cells in ankylosing spondylitis. Study conclusions and caveats: Enrichment of disease-linked clones was reportedly significant in matched ankylosing spondylitis synovial fluid. Clones linked to disease, bearing a CD8+ phenotype, were relatively rare in peripheral blood. One TCR beta motif, made up of 7 or 8 highly homologous variants, appeared characteristic of ankylosing spondylitis blood. Earlier literature documents some of the motif variants in reactive arthritis synovial fluid and blood.

Library preparation for TCR beta used quantitative 5'-RACE with molecular barcodes. MiXCR, applied by TCRdb to the 5' RACE reads, yields one record per CDR3 protein. The sample includes over 700,000 distinct CDR3 sequences, around 20% of them seen just once. In regard to this clonotype: Its antigen is not known.

The ends were cut back, 3 bases at V and 4 bases at J, with 4 bases in the middle. The CDR3 covers 11 residues. This receptor was identified in a male donor with ankylosing spondylitis. The sequencing sample was made of blood, either unsorted or a sorted T cell fraction (not recorded which). The chain employs TRBV12-3 or TRBV12-4 and TRBJ2-7; D not certain. CDR3 DNA sequence: TGTGCCAGCAGTTTTAAGTACGAGCAGTACTTC. Its translation is CASSFKYEQYF.